The 16 T cell receptor beta chains below all came from one sample that was sequenced in a study of cytomegalovirus exposure and HLA in healthy donors. Profiled with immunoSEQ multiplex PCR; TCRdb holds only in-frame clones, not every one. The sample has about 150,000 clones, 89% seen once. Sample: PBMCs. These receptors were taken from a woman younger than 30 in good health and CMV-seropositive.

This chain joins TRBV9 and TRBJ2-1; 7 nucleotides line up with TRBD2. Germline CDR1 reads SGDLS; CDR2 reads YYNGEE. V trimming: 0 bases; J trimming: 10 bases; junction bases outside the gene matches: 4. This CDR3 contains 13 residues. CDR3 amino acids: CASSVVGRGEQFF. The CDR3 coding sequence is TGTGCCAGCAGCGTAGTTGGGCGGGGGGAGCAGTTCTTC.

The V call is TRBV5-1, the J call TRBJ1-5, with D possibly being TRBD1 (5 bases). Trimming pared 4 bases from V and 5 bases from J, leaving 13 bases between. CDR1 and CDR2 (germline): SGHRS, YFSETQ. The CDR3 length is 14 residues. Here the CDR3 reads CASSPQGVDQPQHF. The CDR3 coding sequence is TGCGCCAGCAGCCCTCAGGGTGTGGATCAGCCCCAGCATTTT.

The V and J genes are TRBV9 and TRBJ2-5; TRBD1 agrees at 7 bases. The ends lost 4 bases at V and 3 bases at J; junction bases unmatched: 6. The CDR3 is 14 residues long. CDR1 and CDR2 (germline): SGDLS, YYNGEE. CDR3 protein: CASSPRGTEETQYF. The CDR3 nucleotides are TGTGCCAGCAGCCCCCGAGGGACAGAAGAGACCCAGTACTTC.

This chain uses TRBV5-1 with TRBJ2-7, with 7 nucleotides matching TRBD2. The CDR3 totals 16 residues. After removal of 1 base from V and 6 bases from J, the junction contained 13 bases not matched to a gene. CDR1 is SGHRS, CDR2 YFSETQ, per germline. The CDR3 protein is CASSLFGGEVLSEQYF. As DNA, the CDR3 is TGCGCCAGCAGCTTGTTTGGGGGGGAAGTCCTCTCCGAGCAGTACTTC.

The CDR3 DNA is TGCGCCAGCAGCCAAGATACACGGAGTAATGAAAAACTGTTTTTT. Translation gives CASSQDTRSNEKLFF. The J gene is TRBJ1-4, the V gene TRBV4-3; no clear D. This CDR3 is built from 15 residues. Trimming removed 0 bases at V and 4 bases at J, with 9 bases between. Germline V gene lookup returns CDR1 LGHNA and CDR2 YSLEER.

The chain uses TRBV30 and TRBJ2-7, with D maybe TRBD1 (6 bases). Germline V gene lookup returns CDR1 GTSNPN and CDR2 SVGIG (reference sequence). V dropped 7 bases and J dropped 5 bases, with 27 bases sitting between them. The CDR3 runs 16 residues. In DNA, the CDR3 is TGTGCCTCAGGCAGGGGCCAGCGTACCCTGGGTAACGAGCAGTACTTC. This sequence encodes CASGRGQRTLGNEQYF.

The rearrangement links TRBV5-1 to TRBJ2-1; TRBD2 matches at 14 bases. Trimming removed 4 bases from V and 8 bases from J; junction bases left unmatched: 11. The CDR3 extends over 17 amino acids. Germline V CDR1 and CDR2: SGHRS, YFSETQ. The DNA for the CDR3 is TGCGCCAGCAGCCTGACTAGCGGGGGGGCTGGAGGACATGAGCAGTTCTTC. Translated: CASSLTSGGAGGHEQFF. Using reference TRBV5-1 and TRBJ2-1 for the parts outside the CDR3, the full variable domain is KAGVTQTPRYLIKTRGQQVTLSCSPISGHRSVSWYQQTPGQGLQFLFEYFSETQRNKGNFPGRFSGRQFSNSRSEMNVSTLELGDSALYLCASSLTSGGAGGHEQFFGPGTRLTVL.

This clone has a handful of counts. The chain links TRBV27 to TRBJ2-7; 9 bases line up with TRBD2. Trimming at V came to 3 bases and at J to 2 bases, leaving 2 bases not matched to a gene. The CDR3 length is 14 residues. From germline, CDR1 is MNHEY and CDR2 SMNVEV (reference sequence). The CDR3 region is CASSLASGAYEQYF. The DNA for the CDR3 is TGTGCCAGCAGTTTGGCTAGCGGGGCCTACGAGCAGTACTTC.

The chain uses TRBV6-5 and TRBJ1-2; D not resolved. Germline lookup yields CDR1 MNHEY and CDR2 SVGAGI. There are 12 residues in the CDR3. Between the trimmed V and J ends, which lost 7 bases and 10 bases, there was a span of 16 bases. For the CDR3, the DNA is TGTGCCAGCACCCAAGGAGGCGTTGACTACACCTTC. It yields the protein CASTQGGVDYTF.

This sequence joins TRBV29-1 and TRBJ2-7; 8 bases match TRBD2. This CDR3 is built from 14 residues. Trimming removed 5 bases from V and 6 bases from J; junction bases left unmatched: 12. Looked up from germline, CDR1 is SQVTM and CDR2 is ANQGSEA. CDR3 region: CSVSKSGLEGEQYF. As DNA, the CDR3 is TGCAGCGTTTCGAAGTCGGGACTAGAAGGCGAGCAGTACTTC.

The J gene is TRBJ1-4, the V gene TRBV2; D not resolved. The CDR3 totals 14 residues. Trimming cost V 2 bases and J 4 bases, with 8 bases left between them. Germline loops: CDR1 SNHLY, CDR2 FYNNEI. The CDR3 loop reads CASSEWRVNEKLFF. In DNA form, the CDR3 reads TGTGCCAGCAGTGAATGGCGGGTTAATGAAAAACTGTTTTTT.

The V and J genes are TRBV5-4 and TRBJ1-4; no firm D call. The CDR3 is 12 amino acids. Germline CDR1 is SGHNT and CDR2 is YYREEE (reference sequence). The V end lost 2 bases, the J end lost 10 bases, and 9 bases lay between the germline ends. The DNA for the CDR3 is TGTGCCAGCAGCTTTGGCTCAGGAAAACTGTTTTTT. Its protein product is CASSFGSGKLFF.

J is TRBJ2-5 and V is TRBV2; D not resolved. This CDR3 comprises 11 residues. V lost 7 bases to trimming and J lost 3 bases, with 6 bases between them. Germline CDR1 SNHLY, CDR2 FYNNEI. The CDR3 here is CASTPKETQYF. In nucleotides, the CDR3 is TGTGCCAGCACTCCTAAAGAGACCCAGTACTTC.

The chain carries TRBV5-1 and TRBJ1-1, with a weak D call TRBD1 (6 bases). CDR3 size: 14 residues. Germline V gives CDR1 SGHRS, CDR2 YFSETQ. Deletions cut 3 bases from V and 0 bases from J, with 9 bases between. The CDR3 is CASSWTVMNTEAFF. CDR3 bases: TGCGCCAGCAGCTGGACAGTCATGAACACTGAAGCTTTCTTT.

This chain joins TRBV27 and TRBJ2-1; D might be TRBD2 (6 bases). Germline CDR1 and CDR2: MNHEY and SMNVEV (reference sequence). Trimming took 6 bases from V and 0 from J, leaving 6 bases between them. CDR3 length equals 13 residues. CDR3 residues: CASRTSSYNEQFF. CDR3 bases: TGTGCCAGCAGGACTAGCTCCTACAATGAGCAGTTCTTC.

This chain uses TRBV5-4 with TRBJ2-3; perhaps TRBD2 as D (6 bases). The CDR3 contains 14 residues. Per germline, CDR1 SGHNT and CDR2 YYREEE (reference sequence). Trimming removed 0 bases at V and 4 bases at J, with 9 bases between. CDR3 sequence (DNA): TGTGCCAGCAGCTTGGTTGGCGGGGCAGATACGCAGTATTTT. Translation gives CASSLVGGADTQYF. The entire variable domain, with the rest obtained from reference TRBV5-4 and TRBJ2-3, is as follows: ETGVTQSPTHLIKTRGQQVTLRCSSQSGHNTVSWYQQALGQGPQFIFQYYREEENGRGNFPPRFSGLQFPNYSSELNVNALELDDSALYLCASSLVGGADTQYFGPGTRLTVL.